The clone carrying this T cell receptor (beta chain) was counted at least ten times. What it binds is not known. Regarding time point: patch test 2, 6 weeks after DPC sensitization. Specified treatment: therapeutic diphenylcyclopropenone sensitization with weekly scalp DPC. Each donor was an alopecia patient between 18 and 70 years of age who qualified for DPC. This record belongs to a study of human T cells and chemical hapten exposure. Regarding the study as a whole: Expanded TCR sets contained significantly more large CDR3 similarity clusters than controls.

In the authors' workflow: A typical sample had 100,000 or so TCRs, with roughly 20,000 to 700,000 overall. TCRdb itself ran the RACE reads through MiXCR, one entry per CDR3 protein. What appears here as the V and J calls and clone size reflects TCRdb's work, not the paper's. The sample contains 100,000 or so distinct CDR3 sequences, roughly 11% of which appear only once. This CDR3 is built from 15 residues. The V and J ends lost 5 bases and 0 bases respectively, with 12 bases between them. CDR1 and CDR2 (germline): MDHEN, SYDVKM. V gene TRBV28 combines with J gene TRBJ2-3; D is uncertain. Here the sequenced sample was whole blood, taken in connection with sensitization to the hapten diphenylcyclopropenone (DPC). This sequence originates from a man aged 35 to 55 with alopecia areata. Some clones in this sample may be carry-over from other donors' samples. CDR3 protein: CASSHALTSTDTQYF. Here the CDR3 DNA reads TGTGCCAGCAGTCACGCTTTGACTAGCACAGATACGCAGTATTTT. Drawing the rest from reference TRBV28 and TRBJ2-3, the complete variable domain is DVKVTQSSRYLVKRTGEKVFLECVQDMDHENMFWYRQDPGLGLRLIYFSYDVKMKEKGDIPEGYSVSREKKERFSLILESASTNQTSMYLCASSHALTSTDTQYFGPGTRLTVL.